Listed here are 7 T cell receptor beta chains from one sample, sequenced in a study of T cell responses to AZD1222 COVID-19 vaccine. Profiling relied on immunoSEQ multiplex PCR, and the TCRdb table lists in-frame clones only, not all of them. The table includes 100,000 to 150,000 clones, approximately 88% detected once. Sequencing was performed on peripheral blood, taken on day 0 of AZD1222 vaccination. The receptors come from an adult in good health.

V and J are TRBV9 and TRBJ1-4; TRBD1 agrees at 7 bases. Losses at the gene ends were 0 bases for V and 5 bases for J; bases not matched to a gene: 4. The germline gives CDR1 SGDLS, CDR2 YYNGEE. The CDR3 has 15 amino acids. The CDR3, as DNA: TGTGCCAGCAGCGTAGCGGGACAGCAGAATGAAAAACTGTTTTTT. Protein product: CASSVAGQQNEKLFF.

The chain joins TRBV5-1 to TRBJ2-1; 9 nucleotides align to TRBD2. Germline values: CDR1 SGHRS, CDR2 YFSETQ. This CDR3 comprises 13 residues. V lost 7 bases to trimming and J lost 5 bases; unmatched junction nucleotides: 4. The CDR3 spells CASGLALNNEQFF. As DNA, the CDR3 is TGCGCCAGCGGACTAGCGCTAAACAATGAGCAGTTCTTC. The full variable domain, in which reference TRBV5-1 and TRBJ2-1 provide the parts outside the CDR3, is KAGVTQTPRYLIKTRGQQVTLSCSPISGHRSVSWYQQTPGQGLQFLFEYFSETQRNKGNFPGRFSGRQFSNSRSEMNVSTLELGDSALYLCASGLALNNEQFFGPGTRLTVL.

The CDR3 DNA reads TGTGCCAGCAGTCAAAACAGGGGCACTAATGAAAAACTGTTTTTT. It specifies CASSQNRGTNEKLFF. The rearrangement links TRBV3-1 (or the pseudogene TRBV3-2) to TRBJ1-4, with 7 bases matching TRBD1. From germline, CDR1 is LGHDT and CDR2 YNNKEL (reference sequence). After removal of 6 bases from V and 2 bases from J, the junction contained 6 bases not matched to a gene. The CDR3 is made up of 15 amino acids.

The chain recombines TRBV5-5 with TRBJ1-1; no reliable D call. The ends were cut back, 4 bases at V and 1 base at J, with 14 bases in the middle. The germline CDR1 and CDR2 sequences are SGHKS and YYEKEE (reference sequence). This CDR3 is 15 amino acids long. The CDR3, as DNA: TGTGCCAGCAGCCCCCAAGGTTTGGGGAACACTGAAGCTTTCTTT. This codes for CASSPQGLGNTEAFF.

The chain uses TRBV11-2 and TRBJ2-3; 11 bases match TRBD2. This CDR3 has 17 amino acids. The junction had 5 bases not matched to a gene; V was cut back by 1 base and J by 2 bases. The V gene's germline CDR1 is SGHAT and CDR2 FQNNGV. This chain's CDR3 is CASSLVPGLADTDTQYF. In DNA, the CDR3 is TGTGCCAGCAGCTTAGTACCGGGACTAGCGGACACAGATACGCAGTATTTT.

The J gene is TRBJ1-6, the V gene TRBV5-6; 10 bases line up with TRBD1. The CDR3 contains 15 residues. CDR1 and CDR2 (germline): SGHDT, YYEEEE. The V segment lost 2 bases and the J segment 9 bases; nucleotides outside the gene matches: 5. CDR3 region: CASSLPGQGISPLHF. Written as DNA, the CDR3 is TGTGCCAGCAGCTTACCGGGACAGGGGATTTCACCCCTCCACTTT.

The rearrangement uses TRBV5-1 and TRBJ2-3, with D possibly being TRBD1 (7 bases). Per germline, CDR1 SGHRS and CDR2 YFSETQ. V was trimmed by 4 bases and J by 4 bases, leaving 16 bases between them. The CDR3 consists of 15 residues. The CDR3 region is CASSGGDSRPDTQYF. CDR3 DNA: TGCGCCAGCAGCGGAGGGGACAGCCGCCCAGATACGCAGTATTTT.